The text below deals with one TCR beta chain. TCRdb passed the RT-PCR reads through MiXCR, listing each CDR3 protein once. The sample consists of around 520,000 distinct CDR3 sequences, approximately 10% of them appearing once. This entry is derived from a study of response to subunit inactivated influenza vaccine. The sequencing used PBMCs from blood, collected on the day of vaccination. This clonotype originated in a man aged 50 to 60 who received an inactivated influenza vaccine.

The CDR3 is CAISPDNEQFF. CDR3 DNA sequence: TGTGCCATCAGTCCCGACAATGAGCAGTTCTTC. The chain employs TRBV10-3 and TRBJ2-1, with D hard to call. The CDR3 runs to 11 residues. CDR1 ENHRY and CDR2 SYGVKD come from the germline V gene. Between the trimmed V and J ends, which lost 5 bases and 5 bases, there was a span of 4 bases.